The 10 T cell receptor beta chains below come from one sample, sequenced in a study of blood T cells in healthy people across ages. It was with a sample-barcoded 5' primer and a J-beta primer mix that a second PCR of about 7 to 12 cycles was run. TCRdb used MiXCR to reprocess the 5' RACE reads, holding one entry per CDR3 protein. Counted here are under 800,000 distinct CDR3 sequences, roughly 41% occurring once; the ten biggest clones make up 20% to 25%. Material for sequencing was blood. The receptor source for this set is a woman in her sixties in good health.

There are many counts of this clonotype. CDR3 in amino acids: CASSLADYNQETQYF. The CDR3 region has the DNA TGCGCCAGCAGCTTGGCTGACTACAACCAAGAGACCCAGTACTTC. The chain couples TRBV5-1 to TRBJ2-5, with D possibly TRBD2 on 5 matching bases. The CDR3 is made up of 15 amino acids. Germline V lookup: CDR1 SGHRS, CDR2 YFSETQ. V was pared by 0 bases and J by 0 bases, with 9 bases between.

The genes are TRBV15 and TRBJ2-1; 7 nucleotides match TRBD2. Trimming at V came to 5 bases and at J to 6 bases, leaving 7 bases not matched to a gene. The length of the CDR3 is 14 residues. The germline V gene has CDR1 LNHNV and CDR2 YYDKDF (reference sequence). CDR3 sequence reads: CATSLGPGGNEQFF. CDR3 nucleotides: TGTGCCACCAGCTTGGGGCCGGGAGGCAATGAGCAGTTCTTC.

Turning to this clonotype: The junction differs from germline at one of its ends, possibly a read error. The genes are TRBV20-1 and TRBJ2-3; D uncertain. The germline CDR1 and CDR2 sequences are DFQATT and SNEGSKA (reference sequence). The CDR3 covers 13 residues. The CDR3 here is CSASDRSTDTRYF. CDR3 sequence (DNA): TGCAGTGCTAGCGACCGTTCCACAGATACGCGGTATTTT.

The V call is TRBV30, the J call TRBJ1-2, with TRBD1 identical over 7 bases. V lost 3 bases and J lost 7; bases outside the gene matches: 11. Germline-derived CDR1 and CDR2 are GTSNPN and SVGIG (reference sequence). The CDR3 is 14 amino acids. The CDR3 protein is CAWSRTGALAGYTF. Here the CDR3 DNA reads TGTGCCTGGAGCCGAACAGGGGCCCTAGCTGGCTACACCTTC.

Points on this clonotype: A much larger clone differs by one base, so this may be a read error. This chain links TRBV18 with TRBJ2-1, with a tentative D call TRBD2 (5 bases). CDR1 is KGHSH, CDR2 LQKENI, per germline. The CDR3 runs 14 residues. The CDR3 DNA sequence: TGTACCAGCTCACCTGAGGGTAGGGACAATGAGCAGTTCTTC. This sequence encodes CTSSPEGRDNEQFF.

The CDR3 DNA follows: TGTGCCAGCAGCGCCCAAGTTAGCGGGGGGGATCAAGAGACCCAGTACTTC. Translating gives CASSAQVSGGDQETQYF. The chain links TRBV9 to TRBJ2-5, with 11 bases identical to TRBD2. The CDR3 contains 17 residues. V shed 3 bases, J shed 2 bases, and the junction held 9 bases outside the gene matches. Per germline, CDR1 SGDLS and CDR2 YYNGEE.

There are a few counts of this clonotype. The chain couples TRBV6-1 to TRBJ2-3; 11 nucleotides line up with TRBD2. The CDR3 spans 16 residues. Germline V gives CDR1 MNHNS, CDR2 SASEGT. J gave up 2 bases and V 4 bases, and 5 bases lay outside the gene matches. CDR3 sequence reads: CASSARLAGFTDTQYF. CDR3 DNA sequence: TGTGCCAGCAGTGCTCGACTAGCGGGGTTCACAGATACGCAGTATTTT.

The J gene is TRBJ2-1, the V gene TRBV4-1; a possible D gene is TRBD1 (5 bases). The CDR3 length is 15 residues. CDR1 MGHRA and CDR2 YSYEKL come from the germline V gene. V shed 0 bases and J shed 11 bases, with 17 bases lying between them. CDR3 in amino acids: CASSQDPGGAAKQFF. The CDR3 region has the DNA TGCGCCAGCAGCCAAGATCCAGGTGGGGCAGCTAAGCAGTTCTTC.

The rearrangement joins TRBV18 to TRBJ2-4; D uncertain. V was trimmed by 3 bases and J by 13 bases, leaving 16 bases between them. Germline V gene sequence: CDR1 KGHSH, CDR2 LQKENI. The CDR3 consists of 13 residues. DNA of the CDR3: TGTGCCAGCTCACCGAGTTCCGAAGGAGAGCAGTACTTC. This translates into CASSPSSEGEQYF.

This clonotype appeared a few times. V gene TRBV5-1 combines with J gene TRBJ2-7, with D maybe TRBD1 (5 bases). The CDR3 has 14 amino acids. The V and J ends lost 0 bases and 2 bases respectively, with 9 bases between them. CDR1 is SGHRS and CDR2 is YFSETQ in the germline V gene. Written as DNA, the CDR3 is TGCGCCAGCAGCTTGGAGGGGTTAACCTACGAGCAGTACTTC. Protein: CASSLEGLTYEQYF.